A selection of T cell receptor beta chains follows, all from one sample in a study of T cell repertoires in cytomegalovirus infection. Each CDR3 protein gets one entry after TCRdb re-called the reads with MiXCR. Of 150,000 to 190,000 distinct CDR3 sequences detected, 23% appear once; the ten largest clones hold over 9.5%. The material sequenced was PBMCs. The source of these receptors is a human donor in good health (CMV status not recorded). Some clones in this sample may be carry-over from other donors' samples. Both conserved end residues are trimmed from each CDR3. The order of the fields is CDR3 length, J gene, V gene, CDR3 protein.

13 | TRBJ1-1 | TRBV7-3 | ASSLRPGGDTEAF
11 | TRBJ2-7 | TRBV27 | ASRMDVSYEQY
9 | TRBJ1-1 | TRBV6-2/TRBV6-3 | ASSYTDRAF
11 | TRBJ2-2 | TRBV19 | ASRTGRSGELF
14 | TRBJ2-7 | TRBV2 | ASSEARGQGAYEQY
9 | TRBJ2-1 | TRBV6-2/TRBV6-3 | ASSGGPEQF
15 | TRBJ2-3 | TRBV11-3 | ASSLDPPDRVGGTQY
11 | TRBJ2-3 | TRBV28 | ASKFASTDTQY
12 | TRBJ1-5 | TRBV7-9 | ASSTTGANQPQH
11 | TRBJ2-3 | TRBV29-1 | SARQGATDTQY
12 | TRBJ1-3 | TRBV2 | ASDSESSGNTIY
14 | TRBJ1-5 | TRBV4-1 | ASSQSGVFSNQPQH
11 | TRBJ2-7 | TRBV29-1 | SAGSTSVYEQY
11 | TRBJ2-1 | TRBV7-3 | ASSLNTYNEQF
10 | TRBJ2-3 | TRBV15 | ATRIYSYTQY
12 | TRBJ2-1 | TRBV6-1 | ASRGAVSYNEQF
14 | TRBJ2-4 | TRBV5-4 | ASSRPASGGQNIQY
12 | TRBJ2-7 | TRBV11-3 | ASSATSGSYEQY
14 | TRBJ2-5 | TRBV5-1 | ASSPGLAGLTGTQY
15 | TRBJ2-6 | TRBV5-6 | ASSFWGSPSGANVLT
14 | TRBJ2-2 | TRBV11-2 | ASSLGGSSNTGELF
12 | TRBJ1-4 | TRBV28 | ASSSPTEGEKLF
14 | TRBJ2-3 | TRBV7-9 | ASSSRGLMGTDTQY
12 | TRBJ1-2 | TRBV29-1 | SVESGTELYGYT
13 | TRBJ2-7 | TRBV20-1 | SAPPGLAASYEQY
11 | TRBJ1-1 | TRBV29-1 | SAIQGAGTEAF
13 | TRBJ2-1 | TRBV7-6 | ASSLGTDSYNEQF
13 | TRBJ2-1 | TRBV28 | ASSSTGGSYNEQF
10 | TRBJ1-6 | TRBV24-1 | ATSDSSGPLH
12 | TRBJ1-1 | TRBV5-1 | ASSEEGWNTEAF
13 | TRBJ1-1 | TRBV5-5 | ASSLGPMQNTEAF
10 | TRBJ2-7 | TRBV29-1 | SVLDGSYEQY
14 | TRBJ2-7 | TRBV27 | ASSLRGTGTSYEQY
13 | TRBJ1-1 | TRBV11-2 | ASSLAQGRRAEAF
13 | TRBJ1-6 | TRBV7-2 | ASSLEGIYNSPLH
12 | TRBJ1-1 | TRBV7-8 | ASSLAGRGTEAF
14 | TRBJ2-3 | TRBV7-2 | ASSFGGSSSTDTQY
9 | TRBJ1-2 | TRBV7-8 | ASSLARRIA
15 | TRBJ2-7 | TRBV28 | ASSPGLAGGRHYEQY
12 | TRBJ2-7 | TRBV9 | ASSVGSGRNEQY
14 | TRBJ1-3 | TRBV7-6 | ASSLTGTPAGNTIY
14 | TRBJ2-7 | TRBV28 | ASTGLAGSIVYEQY
9 | TRBJ2-1 | TRBV19 | ASSTGQEQF
13 | TRBJ2-3 | TRBV28 | ASSFRQPSTDTQY
11 | TRBJ1-1 | TRBV30 | AWSRSGDTEAF
14 | TRBJ1-2 | TRBV5-6 | ASSTRTGTRNYGYT
13 | TRBJ1-5 | TRBV28 | ASSLGDRAGQPQH
16 | TRBJ2-3 | TRBV7-4 | ASSQELARGPSTDTQY
12 | TRBJ2-5 | TRBV7-9 | ASSTGRAGETQY
14 | TRBJ1-6 | TRBV4-3 | ASSQDLDRDGSPLH